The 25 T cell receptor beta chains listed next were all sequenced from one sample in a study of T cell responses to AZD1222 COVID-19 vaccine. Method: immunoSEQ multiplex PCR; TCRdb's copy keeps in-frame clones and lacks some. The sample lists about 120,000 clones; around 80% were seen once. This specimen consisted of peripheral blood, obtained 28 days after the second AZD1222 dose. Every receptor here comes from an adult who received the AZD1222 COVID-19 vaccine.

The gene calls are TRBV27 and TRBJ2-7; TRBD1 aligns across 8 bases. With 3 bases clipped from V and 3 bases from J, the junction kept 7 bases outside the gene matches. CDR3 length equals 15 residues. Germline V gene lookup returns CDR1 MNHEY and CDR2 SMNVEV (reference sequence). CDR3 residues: CASSLDGQGRYEQYF. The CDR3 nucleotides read TGTGCCAGCAGTTTGGATGGACAGGGACGCTACGAGCAGTACTTC.

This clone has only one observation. The CDR3 region is CASSYARDGYEQYF. The CDR3 nucleotides are TGTGCCAGCAGTTACGCCCGGGACGGCTACGAGCAGTACTTC. V is TRBV6-5 and J is TRBJ2-7, with D perhaps TRBD1 or TRBD2 (5 bases each). This CDR3 region has 14 residues. The germline V and J ends were trimmed by 2 bases and 3 bases, with 11 bases remaining between them. Germline CDR1 and CDR2: MNHEY and SVGAGI.

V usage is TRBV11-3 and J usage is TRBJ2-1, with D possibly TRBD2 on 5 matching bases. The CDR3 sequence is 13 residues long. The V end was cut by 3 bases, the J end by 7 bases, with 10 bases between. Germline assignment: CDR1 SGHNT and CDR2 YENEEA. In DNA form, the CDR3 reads TGTGCCAGCAGCTTCGGGGTAGGGAATGAGCAGTTCTTC. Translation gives CASSFGVGNEQFF.

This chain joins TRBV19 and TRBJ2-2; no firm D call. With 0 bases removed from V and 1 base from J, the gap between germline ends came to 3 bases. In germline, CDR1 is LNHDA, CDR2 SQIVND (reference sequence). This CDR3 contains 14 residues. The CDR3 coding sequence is TGTGCCAGTAGTATAGAGGAGAACACCGGGGAGCTGTTTTTT. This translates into CASSIEENTGELFF.

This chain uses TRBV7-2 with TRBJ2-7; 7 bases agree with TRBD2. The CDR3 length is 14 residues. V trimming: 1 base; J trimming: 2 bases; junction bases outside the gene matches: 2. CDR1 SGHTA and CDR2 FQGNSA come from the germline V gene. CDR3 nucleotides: TGTGCCAGCAGCTTAGAACTAGCGACCTACGAGCAGTACTTC. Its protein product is CASSLELATYEQYF.

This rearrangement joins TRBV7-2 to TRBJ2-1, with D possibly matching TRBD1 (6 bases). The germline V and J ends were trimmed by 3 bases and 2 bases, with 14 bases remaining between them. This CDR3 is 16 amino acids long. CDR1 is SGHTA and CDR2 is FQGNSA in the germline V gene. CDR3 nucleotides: TGTGCCAGCAGCTTCTTTACAGGGCTTGCCTACAATGAGCAGTTCTTC. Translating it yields CASSFFTGLAYNEQFF.

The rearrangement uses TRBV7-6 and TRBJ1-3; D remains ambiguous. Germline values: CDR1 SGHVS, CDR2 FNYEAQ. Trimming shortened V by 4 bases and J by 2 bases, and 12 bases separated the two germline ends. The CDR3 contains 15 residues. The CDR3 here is CASSSLRGPGNTIYF. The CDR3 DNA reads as TGTGCCAGCAGCTCACTTAGAGGGCCTGGAAACACCATATATTTT.

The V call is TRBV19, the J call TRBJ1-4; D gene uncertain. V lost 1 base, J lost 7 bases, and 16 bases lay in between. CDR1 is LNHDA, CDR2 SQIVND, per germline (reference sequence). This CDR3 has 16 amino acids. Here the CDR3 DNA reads TGTGCCAGTAGTATAGGTCTTCAGGACGCTGGTGAAAAACTGTTTTTT. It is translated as CASSIGLQDAGEKLFF. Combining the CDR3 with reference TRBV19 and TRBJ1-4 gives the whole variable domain DGGITQSPKYLFRKEGQNVTLSCEQNLNHDAMYWYRQDPGQGLRLIYYSQIVNDFQKGDIAEGYSVSREKKESFPLTVTSAQKNPTAFYLCASSIGLQDAGEKLFFGSGTQLSVL.

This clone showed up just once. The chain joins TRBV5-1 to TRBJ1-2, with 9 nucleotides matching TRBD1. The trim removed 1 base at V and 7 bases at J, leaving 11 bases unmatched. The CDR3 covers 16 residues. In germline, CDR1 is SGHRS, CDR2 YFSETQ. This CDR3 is CASSLTGQGQGSGYTF. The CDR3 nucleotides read TGCGCCAGCAGCTTGACGGGTCAGGGACAGGGAAGTGGCTACACCTTC.

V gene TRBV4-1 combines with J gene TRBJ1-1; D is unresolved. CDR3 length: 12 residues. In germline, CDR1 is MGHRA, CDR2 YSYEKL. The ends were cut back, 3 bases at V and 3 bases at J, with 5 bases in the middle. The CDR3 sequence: CASSQGYTEAFF. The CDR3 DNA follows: TGCGCCAGCAGCCAGGGGTACACTGAAGCTTTCTTT.

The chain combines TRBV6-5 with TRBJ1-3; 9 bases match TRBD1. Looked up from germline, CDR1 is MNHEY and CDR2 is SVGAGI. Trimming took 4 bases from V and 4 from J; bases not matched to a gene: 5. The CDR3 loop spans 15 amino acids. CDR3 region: CASSLAGTGGNTIYF. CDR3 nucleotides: TGTGCCAGCAGTTTGGCCGGGACAGGGGGAAACACCATATATTTT.

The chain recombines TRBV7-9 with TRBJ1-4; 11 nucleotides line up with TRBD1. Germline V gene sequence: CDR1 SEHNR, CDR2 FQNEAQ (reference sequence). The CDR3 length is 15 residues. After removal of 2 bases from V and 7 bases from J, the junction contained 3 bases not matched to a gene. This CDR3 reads CASSLFGTGGEKLFF. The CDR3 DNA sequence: TGTGCCAGCAGCTTATTCGGGACAGGGGGTGAAAAACTGTTTTTT. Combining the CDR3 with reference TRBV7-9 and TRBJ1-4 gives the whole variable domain DTGVSQNPRHKITKRGQNVTFRCDPISEHNRLYWYRQTLGQGPEFLTYFQNEAQLEKSRLLSDRFSAERPKGSFSTLEIQRTEQGDSAMYLCASSLFGTGGEKLFFGSGTQLSVL.

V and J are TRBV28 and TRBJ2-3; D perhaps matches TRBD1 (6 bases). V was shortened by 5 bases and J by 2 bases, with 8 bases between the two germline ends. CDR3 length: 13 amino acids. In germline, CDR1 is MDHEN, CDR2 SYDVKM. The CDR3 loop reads CASSRGITDTQYF. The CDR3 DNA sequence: TGTGCCAGCAGTAGGGGGATCACAGATACGCAGTATTTT.

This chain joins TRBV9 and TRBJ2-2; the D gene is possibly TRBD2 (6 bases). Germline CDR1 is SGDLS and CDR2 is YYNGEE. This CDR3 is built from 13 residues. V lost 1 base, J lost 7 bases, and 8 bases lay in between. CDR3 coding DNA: TGTGCCAGCAGCGTACACGGGAGCGGGGAGCTGTTTTTT. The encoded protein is CASSVHGSGELFF. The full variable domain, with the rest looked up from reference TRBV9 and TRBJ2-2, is DSGVTQTPKHLITATGQRVTLRCSPRSGDLSVYWYQQSLDQGLQFLIQYYNGEERAKGNILERFSAQQFPDLHSELNLSSLELGDSALYFCASSVHGSGELFFGEGSRLTVL.

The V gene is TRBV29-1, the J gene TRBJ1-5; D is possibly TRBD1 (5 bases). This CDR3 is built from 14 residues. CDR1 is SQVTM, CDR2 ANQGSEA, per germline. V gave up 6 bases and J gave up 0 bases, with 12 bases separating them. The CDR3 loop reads CSVKGGGSNQPQHF. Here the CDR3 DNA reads TGCAGCGTCAAGGGTGGGGGTAGCAATCAGCCCCAGCATTTT.

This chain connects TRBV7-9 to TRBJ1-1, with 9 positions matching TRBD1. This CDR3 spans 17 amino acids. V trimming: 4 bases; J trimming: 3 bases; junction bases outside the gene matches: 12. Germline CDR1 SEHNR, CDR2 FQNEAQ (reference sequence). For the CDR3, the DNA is TGTGCCAGCAGCTCGCAGCAGGGACAGGGACGTTACACTGAAGCTTTCTTT. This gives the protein CASSSQQGQGRYTEAFF. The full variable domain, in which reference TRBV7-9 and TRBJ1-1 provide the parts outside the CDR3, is DTGVSQNPRHKITKRGQNVTFRCDPISEHNRLYWYRQTLGQGPEFLTYFQNEAQLEKSRLLSDRFSAERPKGSFSTLEIQRTEQGDSAMYLCASSSQQGQGRYTEAFFGQGTRLTVV.

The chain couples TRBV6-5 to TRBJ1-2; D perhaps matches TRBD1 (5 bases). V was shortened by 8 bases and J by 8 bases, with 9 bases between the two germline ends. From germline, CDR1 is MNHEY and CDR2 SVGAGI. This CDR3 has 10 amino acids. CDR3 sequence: CASQGLGYTF. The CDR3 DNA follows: TGTGCCAGCCAGGGTCTGGGCTACACCTTC.

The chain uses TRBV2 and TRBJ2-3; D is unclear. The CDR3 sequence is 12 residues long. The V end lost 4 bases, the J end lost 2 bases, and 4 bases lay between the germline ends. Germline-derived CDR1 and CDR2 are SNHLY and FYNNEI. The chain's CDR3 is CASSVSTDTQYF. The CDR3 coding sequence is TGTGCCAGCAGTGTCTCCACAGATACGCAGTATTTT.

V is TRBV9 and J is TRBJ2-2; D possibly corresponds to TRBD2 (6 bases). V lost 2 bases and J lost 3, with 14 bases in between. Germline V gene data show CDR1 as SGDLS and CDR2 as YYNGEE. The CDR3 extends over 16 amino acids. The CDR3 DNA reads TGTGCCAGCAGCGTCGGAGGAGGGTGGGACACCGGGGAGCTGTTTTTT. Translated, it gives CASSVGGGWDTGELFF.

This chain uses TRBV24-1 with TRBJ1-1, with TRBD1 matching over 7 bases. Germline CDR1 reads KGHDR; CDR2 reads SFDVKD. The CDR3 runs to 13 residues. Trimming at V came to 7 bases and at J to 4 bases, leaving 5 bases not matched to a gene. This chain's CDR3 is CATRTGAGTEAFF. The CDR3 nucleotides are TGTGCCACCAGAACAGGGGCAGGCACTGAAGCTTTCTTT.

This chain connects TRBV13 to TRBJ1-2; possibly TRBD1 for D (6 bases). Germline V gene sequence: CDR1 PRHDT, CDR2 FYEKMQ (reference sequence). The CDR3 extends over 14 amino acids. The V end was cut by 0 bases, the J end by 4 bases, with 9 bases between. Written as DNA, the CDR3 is TGTGCCAGCAGCTTAGGGGGGGCGCCCTATGGCTACACCTTC. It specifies CASSLGGAPYGYTF.

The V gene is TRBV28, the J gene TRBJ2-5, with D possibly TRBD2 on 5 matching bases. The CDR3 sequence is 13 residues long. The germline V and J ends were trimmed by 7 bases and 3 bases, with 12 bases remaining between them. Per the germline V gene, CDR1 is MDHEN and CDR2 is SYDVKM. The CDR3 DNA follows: TGTGCCAGCACCCTAGCTGGGGAAGAGACCCAGTACTTC. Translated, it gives CASTLAGEETQYF.

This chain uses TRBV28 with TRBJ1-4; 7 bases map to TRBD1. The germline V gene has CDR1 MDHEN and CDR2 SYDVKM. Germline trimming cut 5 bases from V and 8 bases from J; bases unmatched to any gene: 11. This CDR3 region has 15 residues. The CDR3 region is CASSPPGQTGEKLFF. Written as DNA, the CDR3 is TGTGCCAGCAGTCCCCCGGGACAGACAGGCGAAAAACTGTTTTTT.

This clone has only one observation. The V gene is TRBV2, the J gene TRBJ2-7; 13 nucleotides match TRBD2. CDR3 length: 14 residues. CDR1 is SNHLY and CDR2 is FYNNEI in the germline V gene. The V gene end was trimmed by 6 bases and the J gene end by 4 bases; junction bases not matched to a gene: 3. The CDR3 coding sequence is TGTGCCAGCAGAGGGACTAGCGGGGTATACGAGCAGTACTTC. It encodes CASRGTSGVYEQYF.

The CDR3 is CASSLAGTSYEQYF. The CDR3 DNA reads as TGCGCCAGCAGCCTGGCCGGGACCTCCTACGAGCAGTACTTC. This chain uses TRBV5-1 with TRBJ2-7; D might be TRBD1 or TRBD2, each matching 5 bases. Germline V gene lookup returns CDR1 SGHRS and CDR2 YFSETQ. The CDR3 loop spans 14 amino acids. Trimming stripped 4 bases from V and 0 bases from J, with 11 bases between.